The 14 T cell receptor beta chains presented below share a single source sample, sequenced in a study of blood T cell repertoires in COVID-19. Some clones are missing from TCRdb's copy, which holds only in-frame ones; the method was immunoSEQ multiplex PCR. Of some 400,000 clones in the sample, 90% were seen once. The specimen sequenced was peripheral blood. The receptors were sampled from a man aged 18 to 29 with active or convalescent COVID-19.

The chain recombines TRBV27 with TRBJ2-3; no definite D call. V lost 1 base, J lost 0 bases, and 8 bases lay in between. The CDR3 covers 15 residues. CDR1 is MNHEY and CDR2 is SMNVEV in the germline V gene (reference sequence). CDR3 in DNA: TGTGCCAGCAGTTTATTTCTAGATAGCACAGATACGCAGTATTTT. Encoded protein: CASSLFLDSTDTQYF.

The rearrangement joins TRBV28 to TRBJ1-4, with D possibly being TRBD1 (5 bases). Germline-derived CDR1 and CDR2 are MDHEN and SYDVKM. The length of the CDR3 is 15 residues. V lost 5 bases to trimming and J lost 10 bases, with 20 bases between them. CDR3 in DNA: TGTGCCAGCAGTCTCGCCGGGGGGGGGATTGGAAAACTGTTTTTT. Protein sequence: CASSLAGGGIGKLFF.

The rearrangement joins TRBV24-1 to TRBJ1-5, with 10 bases aligning to TRBD1. The ends lost 5 bases at V and 8 bases at J; junction bases unmatched: 11. Germline CDR1 KGHDR, CDR2 SFDVKD. CDR3 length equals 16 residues. For the CDR3, the DNA is TGTGCCACCAGTGCCGCCGGGACAGGGGTTTTTGAGCCCCAGCATTTT. Amino acid sequence: CATSAAGTGVFEPQHF.

V usage is TRBV9 and J usage is TRBJ2-2; TRBD1 might be the D (6 bases). Per germline, CDR1 SGDLS and CDR2 YYNGEE. The CDR3 contains 15 residues. Between the trimmed V and J ends, which lost 4 bases and 4 bases, there was a span of 14 bases. The CDR3 DNA follows: TGTGCCAGCAGCCCACAGGGAATGGTCACCGGGGAGCTGTTTTTT. It is translated as CASSPQGMVTGELFF.

The rearrangement links TRBV2 to TRBJ2-3; 14 nucleotides align to TRBD2. The CDR3 length is 19 residues. Trimming cost V 6 bases and J 2 bases; bases outside gene matches: 13. Germline V CDR1 and CDR2: SNHLY, FYNNEI. The CDR3 sequence is CASSRGLAGARSNTDTQYF. In DNA form, the CDR3 reads TGTGCCAGCAGCCGGGGACTAGCGGGAGCCAGGTCTAACACAGATACGCAGTATTTT.

This chain joins TRBV9 and TRBJ2-3; possible D gene TRBD1, 5 bases. The germline CDR1 and CDR2 sequences are SGDLS and YYNGEE. This CDR3 is 15 amino acids long. V was shortened by 5 bases and J by 0 bases, with 13 bases between the two germline ends. The CDR3 protein is CASSKGQGSTDTQYF. Written as DNA, the CDR3 is TGTGCCAGCAGTAAAGGTCAGGGAAGCACAGATACGCAGTATTTT.

The V gene is TRBV2, the J gene TRBJ2-7; D gene ambiguous. CDR1 and CDR2 from the germline V gene are SNHLY and FYNNEI. There are 12 residues in the CDR3. The V end lost 4 bases, the J end lost 4 bases, and 8 bases lay between the germline ends. The CDR3 sequence: CASSVGGYEQYF. CDR3 DNA: TGTGCCAGCAGTGTAGGCGGTTACGAGCAGTACTTC.

The chain employs TRBV9 and TRBJ2-7, with 8 bases aligning to TRBD1. Germline loops: CDR1 SGDLS, CDR2 YYNGEE. CDR3 length: 15 amino acids. J lost 2 bases, V lost 4 bases, and 8 bases had no gene match. The CDR3 DNA follows: TGTGCCAGCAGCCCCCAAGGACAGGGTCCCTACGAGCAGTACTTC. This sequence encodes CASSPQGQGPYEQYF.

This chain joins TRBV28 and TRBJ1-6, with 7 positions matching TRBD1. V shed 3 bases, J shed 0 bases, and the junction held 2 bases outside the gene matches. Germline CDR1 is MDHEN and CDR2 is SYDVKM. The CDR3 is 16 amino acids. The CDR3 is CASSFNRGSYNSPLHF. In nucleotides, the CDR3 is TGTGCCAGCAGTTTCAACAGGGGCTCCTATAATTCACCCCTCCACTTT.

The chain has TRBV18 and TRBJ2-1; TRBD1 agrees at 7 bases. The CDR3 contains 15 residues. CDR1 is KGHSH and CDR2 is LQKENI in the germline V gene. With 3 bases clipped from V and 4 bases from J, the junction kept 6 bases outside the gene matches. The CDR3 bases are TGTGCCAGCTCACCCCGGGACAGACAGTACAATGAGCAGTTCTTC. It translates to CASSPRDRQYNEQFF.

The CDR3 is CASSVAGGQGEKLFF. As DNA, the CDR3 is TGTGCCAGCAGCGTGGCAGGGGGTCAGGGCGAAAAACTGTTTTTT. The V gene is TRBV9, the J gene TRBJ1-4; 7 nucleotides align to TRBD1. The CDR3 loop spans 15 amino acids. The germline V gene encodes CDR1 SGDLS and CDR2 YYNGEE. Germline trimming cut 2 bases from V and 8 bases from J; bases unmatched to any gene: 9.

CDR3 in amino acids: CASTTGGFTDTQYF. Here the CDR3 DNA reads TGTGCCAGCACCACGGGGGGGTTTACAGATACGCAGTATTTT. The chain employs TRBV7-9 and TRBJ2-3; 8 positions match TRBD2. The CDR3 extends over 14 amino acids. Germline V gene data show CDR1 as SEHNR and CDR2 as FQNEAQ (reference sequence). With V trimmed by 7 bases and J by 3 bases, 6 bases remained unmatched.

This clone was detected a few times. The sample contains more than one DNA sequence encoding this CDR3. J is TRBJ2-3 and V is TRBV7-2, with D perhaps matching TRBD2 (5 bases). V was pared by 1 base and J by 3 bases, with 5 bases between. Germline CDR1 is SGHTA and CDR2 is FQGNSA. This CDR3 spans 13 amino acids. In DNA, the CDR3 is TGTGCCAGCAGCTTAGGCGGGACAGATACGCAGTATTTT. It codes for CASSLGGTDTQYF.

The rearrangement links TRBV19 to TRBJ2-1, with 13 positions matching TRBD2. The ends lost 6 bases at V and 9 bases at J; junction bases unmatched: 11. This CDR3 region has 16 residues. CDR1 is LNHDA, CDR2 SQIVND, per germline (reference sequence). In DNA form, the CDR3 reads TGTGCCAGTAGCCTACTAGCGGGAGGGGGTACGCTTGAGCAGTTCTTC. This sequence encodes CASSLLAGGGTLEQFF.